These 14 T cell receptor beta chains were sequenced from one sample in a study of T cells after yellow fever vaccination. TCRdb fed the 5' RACE reads into MiXCR, producing one record per CDR3 protein. The table lists 110,000 to 150,000 distinct CDR3 sequences, 6.6% of them singletons, with more than 0.6% in the top ten. The sample was CD4+ T cells sorted from PBMCs, taken 10 days after the yellow fever booster vaccination. The receptors shown here come from a man aged 25-45 years who received the YFV17D yellow fever vaccine.

This clonotype was found many times. V usage is TRBV7-2 and J usage is TRBJ1-1; D perhaps matches TRBD1 (6 bases). Trimming stripped 4 bases from V and 6 bases from J, with 12 bases between. The CDR3 runs to 13 residues. Germline CDR1 SGHTA, CDR2 FQGNSA. This CDR3 is CASSSQGWAEAFF. In DNA, the CDR3 is TGTGCCAGCAGCTCGCAGGGGTGGGCTGAAGCTTTCTTT.

This clonotype was seen more than once but under ten times. A much more abundant neighbour one base away suggests this may be a read error. The chain recombines TRBV7-2 with TRBJ2-7; D call uncertain. Germline-derived CDR1 and CDR2 are SGHTA and FQGNSA. The CDR3 has 11 residues. V lost 1 base and J 3 bases, leaving 1 base between the germline ends. CDR3 protein: CASSLVYEQYF. The CDR3 nucleotides read TGTGCCAGCAGCTTAGTCTACGAGCAGTACTTC.

There are many counts of this clonotype. This chain links TRBV5-1 with TRBJ2-5; 7 bases fit TRBD1. The CDR3 runs to 16 residues. Germline loops: CDR1 SGHRS, CDR2 YFSETQ. J lost 2 bases, V lost 3 bases, and 10 bases had no gene match. CDR3 coding DNA: TGCGCCAGCAGCTACAGACAGGGTTCATCTCAAGAGACCCAGTACTTC. It translates to CASSYRQGSSQETQYF.

This clonotype was counted between two and nine times. This chain joins TRBV7-2 and TRBJ2-1, with D perhaps TRBD1 (5 bases). V was trimmed by 1 base and J by 3 bases, leaving 10 bases between them. CDR1 is SGHTA, CDR2 FQGNSA, per germline. This CDR3 is built from 15 residues. The CDR3 DNA reads as TGTGCCAGCAGCTTAGGGACATCATACTACAATGAGCAGTTCTTC. Encoded protein: CASSLGTSYYNEQFF. Combining the CDR3 with reference TRBV7-2 and TRBJ2-1 gives the whole variable domain GAGVSQSPSNKVTEKGKDVELRCDPISGHTALYWYRQSLGQGLEFLIYFQGNSAPDKSGLPSDRFSAERTGGSVSTLTIQRTQQEDSAVYLCASSLGTSYYNEQFFGPGTRLTVL.

As for this clonotype: A much larger clone lies one base from this, so it may be a read error. The chain carries TRBV12-3 or TRBV12-4 and TRBJ2-7, with D possibly being TRBD2 (5 bases). The V gene lost 2 bases and the J gene lost 5 bases, with 13 bases spanning the gap. CDR3 length equals 14 residues. CDR3 nucleotides: TGTGCCAGCAGTTTATCCAGAGGGAGCAACGAGCAGTACTTC. Translated, it gives CASSLSRGSNEQYF.

This chain connects TRBV19 to TRBJ2-2; 9 bases fit TRBD2. CDR1 is LNHDA, CDR2 SQIVND, per germline (reference sequence). The length of the CDR3 is 15 residues. V lost 5 bases and J lost 4; bases outside the gene matches: 5. The CDR3 spells CASSFSGSFTGELFF. The DNA for the CDR3 is TGTGCCAGTAGTTTTAGCGGGAGTTTCACCGGGGAGCTGTTTTTT.

Only a few counts were recorded for this clonotype. This sequence joins TRBV19 and TRBJ1-1; D not resolved. This CDR3 has 14 amino acids. Germline CDR1 is LNHDA and CDR2 is SQIVND (reference sequence). The V and J ends lost 3 bases and 8 bases respectively, with 16 bases between them. CDR3 residues: CASSISAGNLEAFF. The CDR3 bases are TGTGCCAGTAGTATCTCGGCGGGGAACTTAGAAGCTTTCTTT.

This clonotype was seen only a few times. The chain links TRBV20-1 to TRBJ1-5, with D perhaps TRBD1 (6 bases). The CDR3 is made up of 15 amino acids. CDR1 is DFQATT and CDR2 is SNEGSKA in the germline V gene (reference sequence). V shed 1 base and J shed 0 bases, with 10 bases lying between them. For the CDR3, the DNA is TGCAGTGCTAGAGGGACAGACTATAGCAATCAGCCCCAGCATTTT. Amino acids: CSARGTDYSNQPQHF.

This clonotype was observed many times. The chain employs TRBV5-1 and TRBJ2-4; possible D gene TRBD1, 6 bases. V was trimmed by 0 bases and J by 2 bases, leaving 15 bases between them. Per germline, CDR1 SGHRS and CDR2 YFSETQ. The CDR3 length is 17 residues. The CDR3 DNA follows: TGCGCCAGCAGCTTGGCCTACAGGGAGCTGTCCAAAAACATTCAGTACTTC. As protein: CASSLAYRELSKNIQYF.

This clonotype was observed at least ten times. This chain joins TRBV18 and TRBJ2-7; 8 bases are a match to TRBD1. Germline CDR1 is KGHSH and CDR2 is LQKENI. The CDR3 has 13 residues. The trim removed 5 bases at V and 2 bases at J, leaving 2 bases unmatched. The CDR3 DNA reads TGTGCCAGCTCAGCGGGACAGGCCTACGAGCAGTACTTC. Protein: CASSAGQAYEQYF.

This clonotype was found many times. The gene calls are TRBV29-1 and TRBJ1-4; 11 bases match TRBD1. From germline, CDR1 is SQVTM and CDR2 ANQGSEA. J gave up 8 bases and V 4 bases, and 3 bases lay outside the gene matches. There are 13 residues in the CDR3. CDR3 sequence: CSVGDRGYEKLFF. Here the CDR3 DNA reads TGCAGCGTTGGGGACAGGGGGTACGAAAAACTGTTTTTT.

In its sample, this clonotype was seen many times. This CDR3 is CASSNNAGTSHEQYF. CDR3 in DNA: TGCGCCAGCAGCAACAACGCTGGGACGTCCCACGAGCAGTACTTC. The chain carries TRBV5-1 and TRBJ2-7, with D perhaps matching TRBD1 or TRBD2 (5 bases each). Germline assignment: CDR1 SGHRS and CDR2 YFSETQ. CDR3 length: 15 residues. Between the trimmed V and J ends, which lost 4 bases and 5 bases, there was a span of 19 bases. The whole variable domain, remainder taken from reference TRBV5-1 and TRBJ2-7, is KAGVTQTPRYLIKTRGQQVTLSCSPISGHRSVSWYQQTPGQGLQFLFEYFSETQRNKGNFPGRFSGRQFSNSRSEMNVSTLELGDSALYLCASSNNAGTSHEQYFGPGTRLTVT.

At least ten counts were recorded for this clonotype. The chain combines TRBV4-3 with TRBJ2-3; 12 nucleotides align to TRBD2. This CDR3 region has 20 residues. V trimming: 0 bases; J trimming: 0 bases; junction bases outside the gene matches: 10. Per germline, CDR1 LGHNA and CDR2 YSLEER. The CDR3: CASSQDMVTSGRTSTDTQYF. The CDR3 region has the DNA TGCGCCAGCAGCCAAGATATGGTAACTAGCGGGAGGACTAGCACAGATACGCAGTATTTT.

CDR3 sequence reads: CASSLVVIQGSYEQYF. The CDR3 nucleotides read TGTGCCAGCAGCTTAGTAGTAATACAGGGCTCCTACGAGCAGTACTTC. The chain combines TRBV7-2 with TRBJ2-7, with a possible D match to TRBD1 (6 bases). Trimming took off 1 base at V and 0 bases at J, with 13 bases between the two ends. Germline V gene sequence: CDR1 SGHTA, CDR2 FQGNSA. The CDR3 runs 16 residues.